A selection of T cell receptor beta chains follows, all from one sample in a study of Graves' ophthalmopathy and Graves' hyperthyroidism. TCRdb recomputed calls from the multiplex PCR reads with MiXCR, one row per CDR3 protein. Among around 1.1 million distinct CDR3 sequences listed, 35% to 45% were seen once. The sequenced sample was peripheral blood or thyroid tissue (not recorded which). Receptor source: an adult man with Graves' hyperthyroidism. CDR3s include the opening cysteine and the closing phenylalanine or tryptophan. D genes are given only for firm matches. Expanded clones get a size class; other rows say once, few or many, or leave the size out.

few | - | TRBJ1-4 | TRBV25-1 | TGTGCCAGCTGGGATGAAAAACTGTTTTTT | CASWDEKLFF
- | - | TRBJ1-1 | TRBV9 | TGTGCCAGCAGTCAGGGATCTCAGGTGAACACTGAAGCTTTCTTT | CASSQGSQVNTEAFF
many | - | TRBJ1-4 | TRBV2 | TGTGCCAGCAGTTTCCCCACAGGGAGCACTAATGAAAAACTGTTTTTT | CASSFPTGSTNEKLFF
- | - | TRBJ1-5 | TRBV25-1 | TGTGCCAGCAGTGATGCGGGGTTCGGTCAGCCCCAGCATTTT | CASSDAGFGQPQHF
- | - | TRBJ1-2 | TRBV5-6 | TGTGCCAGCAAACCACAGAGTTTCGCGGGCTACACCTTC | CASKPQSFAGYTF
- | TRBD2 | TRBJ2-7 | TRBV4-3 | TGCGCCAGCAGCCAACCCCGGACTAGCAGCTCCTACGAGCAGTACTTC | CASSQPRTSSSYEQYF
many | - | TRBJ1-2 | TRBV7-9 | TGTGCCAGCAGCTTAGGTGAACAGATCGGGCTCGGCTACACCTTC | CASSLGEQIGLGYTF
- | - | TRBJ2-2 | TRBV15 | TGTGCCACCAGCAGAGATCGCAGGGACGAGCTGTTTTTT | CATSRDRRDELFF
- | TRBD1 | TRBJ1-2 | TRBV20-1 | TGCAGTGCTAGCCGGGAGGGGGCGGCAATAACCTATGGCTACACCTTC | CSASREGAAITYGYTF
many | TRBD1 | TRBJ1-1 | TRBV7-6 | TGTGCCAGCAGCTTAGGAGGGACAGGGGCCACTGAAGCTTTCTTT | CASSLGGTGATEAFF
many | - | TRBJ2-5 | TRBV5-1 | TGCGCCAGCAGCGGGCGGACCCAGTACTTC | CASSGRTQYF
many | - | TRBJ2-7 | TRBV20-1 | TGCAGTGCTAGAGTTGGGAGCTCCTACGAGCAGTACTTC | CSARVGSSYEQYF
many | TRBD2 | TRBJ2-5 | TRBV20-1 | TGCAGTGCAACGAAAAAAGCGGGGGGGCGAGAGACCCAGTACTTC | CSATKKAGGRETQYF
- | TRBD2 | TRBJ2-5 | TRBV19 | TGTGCCAGTAGTATCGGACTAGCGGGAGGGGAACCCGGGGCCCAGTACTTC | CASSIGLAGGEPGAQYF
- | TRBD1 | TRBJ1-5 | TRBV5-5 | TGTGCCAGCAGCCTGGACCTGAACGGACAGGGCAATCAGCCCCAGCATTTT | CASSLDLNGQGNQPQHF
- | - | TRBJ2-7 | TRBV12-3/TRBV12-4 | TGTGCCAGCAGTTTAATCGTCGGGACATCCTCCTACGAGCAGTACTTC | CASSLIVGTSSYEQYF
few | - | TRBJ2-5 | TRBV5-1 | TGCGCCAGCAGCTTGAGGCAGGGATTCCAAGAGACCCAGTACTTC | CASSLRQGFQETQYF
many | - | TRBJ1-3 | TRBV29-1 | TGCAGCGCAGCGATGTCTGGAAACACCATATATTTT | CSAAMSGNTIYF
many | - | TRBJ2-5 | TRBV10-2 | TGCGCCAGCTCCGATAAGAGGGAGCGTCGAGAGACCCAGTACTTC | CASSDKRERRETQYF
- | TRBD2 | TRBJ2-5 | TRBV4-3 | TGCGCCAGCAGCCAAGCCCTAGCGGGGGGCATGGAGACCCAGTACTTC | CASSQALAGGMETQYF
- | - | TRBJ2-7 | TRBV10-2 | TGCGCCAGCAGTGCCGTCCTACCCGCCTACGAGCAGTACTTC | CASSAVLPAYEQYF
many | - | TRBJ1-3 | TRBV7-2 | TGTGCCAGCAGCTTCGCAAGGGTCTCTGGAAACACCATATATTTT | CASSFARVSGNTIYF
- | TRBD2 | TRBJ2-7 | TRBV4-3 | TGCGCCAGCAGCCAAGATTCGTCGGGAGGTGCGTACGAGCAGTACTTC | CASSQDSSGGAYEQYF
- | TRBD1 | TRBJ1-5 | TRBV20-1 | TGCAGTGCTAGACGTAGGACAGGGGATCAGCCCCAGCATTTT | CSARRRTGDQPQHF
- | - | TRBJ1-1 | TRBV20-1 | TGCAGTGCTAGACCCACAGGGATCTTGGGCACTGAAGCTTTCTTT | CSARPTGILGTEAFF
- | TRBD1 | TRBJ1-6 | TRBV5-1 | TGCGCCAGCAGCTTGGACAGGGGTCATAATTCACCCCTCCACTTT | CASSLDRGHNSPLHF
- | - | TRBJ1-4 | TRBV2 | TGTGCCAGCTCTAGGTGGTCAACTAATGAAAAACTGTTTTTT | CASSRWSTNEKLFF
many | - | TRBJ1-6 | TRBV6-6 | TGTGCCAGCAGCGAGGATATAAGGCGCTCACCCCTCCACTTT | CASSEDIRRSPLHF
- | - | TRBJ1-5 | TRBV15 | TGTGCTACCCGACAGCCTAATCAGCCCCAGCATTTT | CATRQPNQPQHF
many | - | TRBJ2-7 | TRBV19 | TGTGCCAGTAGTATTCAGGGGAGCTCCTACGAGCAGTACTTC | CASSIQGSSYEQYF
many | - | TRBJ2-5 | TRBV7-9 | TGTGCCAGCAGCTCGCCGGGACACATTCAAGAGACCCAGTACTTC | CASSSPGHIQETQYF
many | TRBD1 | TRBJ2-5 | TRBV15 | TGTGCCACCAGCAGAGGGGGACAGCAAAAAGAGACCCAGTACTTC | CATSRGGQQKETQYF
many | - | TRBJ2-5 | TRBV29-1 | TGCAGCGTGGGCGAGGGGATTCGGGAGACCCAGTACTTC | CSVGEGIRETQYF
- | TRBD2 | TRBJ2-6 | TRBV5-4 | TGTGCCAGCAGCCCCGGGAGCGGGAGGGTGGACTCTGGGGCCAACGTCCTGACTTTC | CASSPGSGRVDSGANVLTF
few | TRBD1 | TRBJ1-1 | TRBV20-1 | TGCAGCGGGGACAGTGAAGCTTTCTTT | CSGDSEAFF
many | - | TRBJ1-1 | TRBV14 | TGTGCCAGCAGCCAGGGACACGCGAACACTGAAGCTTTCTTT | CASSQGHANTEAFF
- | TRBD1 | TRBJ2-7 | TRBV25-1 | TGTGCCAGCAGTTCAACCGCCGGGACAGGGGGGTGCGAGCAGTACTTC | CASSSTAGTGGCEQYF
many | - | TRBJ2-5 | TRBV5-4 | TGTGCCAGCAGCATCCCAGGGGAACAAGAGACCCAGTACTTC | CASSIPGEQETQYF
many | TRBD1 | TRBJ2-7 | TRBV11-2 | TGTGCCAGCAGCCAATCCCCGGGACAGACATACGAGCAGTACTTC | CASSQSPGQTYEQYF
many | TRBD1 | TRBJ1-5 | TRBV19 | TGTGCCAGTAGTCCGTACACAGGGGGAGCAGGCAATCAGCCCCAGCATTTT | CASSPYTGGAGNQPQHF
many | - | TRBJ1-5 | TRBV5-8 | TGTGCCAGCAGCTTGGCGATCCCTAGCAATCAGCCCCAGCATTTT | CASSLAIPSNQPQHF
- | - | TRBJ2-5 | TRBV4-1 | TGTGCCAGCAGCCAGAGAAAGTGGACATACCGACAAGAGACCCAGTACTTC | CASSQRKWTYRQETQYF
few | - | TRBJ2-7 | TRBV6-5 | TGTGCCAGCAGTTCTTTTCAGAAAACCTACGAGCAGTACTTC | CASSSFQKTYEQYF
- | - | TRBJ1-2 | TRBV6-5 | TGTGCCACCGCCGGCACCCGGTATGGCTACACCTTC | CATAGTRYGYTF
many | - | TRBJ1-5 | TRBV7-8 | TGTGCCAGCAGCAACAGGGCTAGCAATCAGCCCCAGCATTTT | CASSNRASNQPQHF
many | - | TRBJ1-3 | TRBV9 | TGTGCCAGCAGCGTAGGAGGGATGTCTGGAAACACCATATATTTT | CASSVGGMSGNTIYF
many | - | TRBJ2-7 | TRBV9 | TGTGCCAGCAGCGTGAGCCCAGGCTACTCCTACGAGCAGTACTTC | CASSVSPGYSYEQYF
many | TRBD1 | TRBJ1-1 | TRBV7-9 | TGTGCCAGCAGCTCAAAAACAGGGGGCACTGAAGCTTTCTTT | CASSSKTGGTEAFF
- | TRBD1 | TRBJ1-4 | TRBV18 | TGTGCCAGCTCACCACGGGGACAGAATGAAAAACTGTTTTTT | CASSPRGQNEKLFF
few | TRBD2 | TRBJ2-3 | TRBV7-9 | TGTGCCAGCAGCTCCAGCGGGAGCATGGGGGTTACAGATACGCAGTATTTT | CASSSSGSMGVTDTQYF
- | - | TRBJ2-5 | TRBV7-2 | TGCGCCAGCAACCAGCAGGACGGCGAGACCCAGTACTTC | CASNQQDGETQYF
few | - | TRBJ1-1 | TRBV29-1 | TGCAGCGTTGAGCGGGCAGGGAATGAAGCTTTCTTT | CSVERAGNEAFF
few | TRBD1 | TRBJ1-2 | TRBV10-3 | TGTGCCAGCAGTGAAAAGCTGTGGTTGGACAGGGGAAATGGCGGCTACACCTTC | CASSEKLWLDRGNGGYTF